A selection of T cell receptor beta chains follows, all from one sample in a study of CD8+CD57+ T cells in acquired aplastic anemia. TCRdb independently ran MiXCR on the reads; one entry per CDR3 protein. There are some 170,000 distinct CDR3 sequences in the sample; around 50% occur only once, and more than 1% lies in the top ten. The sample comprised sorted CD4+, CD8+, or CD8+CD57+ T cells (not recorded which) from PBMCs. These receptors were collected from a human donor with aplastic anemia. Both conserved end residues are part of each CDR3. Each record gives: D gene, J gene, clone size, V gene, CDR3 length, CDR3 protein, CDR3 DNA. A D gene is named only where the DNA matches it firmly. Size is stated for part of the rows, as once, few or many counts, or as a class when the clone is expanded.

NA	TRBJ1-4	NA	TRBV6-1	14	CASTNTGLGEKLFF	TGTGCCAGCACCAACACGGGGCTGGGTGAAAAACTGTTTTTT
NA	TRBJ2-7	NA	TRBV2	14	CASRKDPDSYEQYF	TGTGCCAGCAGGAAAGACCCGGACAGCTACGAGCAGTACTTC
TRBD2	TRBJ2-1	NA	TRBV20-1	15	CSASVLAGGLNEQFF	TGCAGTGCTAGTGTTCTGGCGGGGGGGCTCAATGAGCAGTTCTTC
NA	TRBJ2-5	few	TRBV29-1	12	CSVDEQQETQYF	TGCAGCGTTGATGAACAGCAAGAGACCCAGTACTTC
NA	TRBJ1-1	NA	TRBV7-2	14	CASSLHRGRTEAFF	TGTGCCAGCAGCTTACACCGGGGCCGTACTGAAGCTTTCTTT
NA	TRBJ2-3	few	TRBV9	15	CASSVAPRGTDTQYF	TGTGCCAGCAGCGTAGCCCCAAGGGGCACAGATACGCAGTATTTT
NA	TRBJ2-1	NA	TRBV2	14	CATGLAGYSNEQFF	TGTGCCACCGGACTGGCGGGATATAGCAATGAGCAGTTCTTC
TRBD1	TRBJ1-4	many	TRBV5-4	14	CASSLGQGAGKLFF	TGTGCCAGCAGCTTGGGGCAGGGGGCAGGAAAACTGTTTTTT
TRBD1	TRBJ2-7	NA	TRBV4-2	16	CASSHPGTAVSYEQYF	TGTGCCAGCAGCCATCCCGGGACAGCCGTCTCCTACGAGCAGTACTTC
NA	TRBJ1-5	many	TRBV19	15	CASSIGGGSNQPQHF	TGTGCCAGTAGTATAGGAGGAGGGAGCAATCAGCCCCAGCATTTT
TRBD2	TRBJ2-2	many	TRBV12-3/TRBV12-4	15	CASSIYQGGTGELFF	TGTGCCAGCAGTATATATCAGGGAGGGACCGGGGAGCTGTTTTTT
NA	TRBJ1-1	once	TRBV29-1	14	CSVVDRGPISPAFF	TGCAGCGTTGTCGATCGGGGGCCCATAAGCCCGGCTTTCTTT